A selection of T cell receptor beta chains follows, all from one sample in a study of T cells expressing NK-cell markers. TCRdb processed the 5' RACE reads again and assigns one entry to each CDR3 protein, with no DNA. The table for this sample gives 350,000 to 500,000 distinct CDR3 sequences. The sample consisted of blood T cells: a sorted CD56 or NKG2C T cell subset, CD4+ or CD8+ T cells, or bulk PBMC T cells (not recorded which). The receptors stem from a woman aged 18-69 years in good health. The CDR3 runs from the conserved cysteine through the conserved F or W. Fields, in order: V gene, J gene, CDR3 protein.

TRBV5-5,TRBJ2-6,CASSLSGTNSGANVLTF
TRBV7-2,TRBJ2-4,CASSWDGASKNIQYF
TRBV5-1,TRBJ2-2,CASSFGRTNTGELFF
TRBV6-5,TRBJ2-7,CASSRLGAEQYF
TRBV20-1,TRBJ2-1,CSARLAGVYEQFF
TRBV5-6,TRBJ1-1,CASSFRAEAFF
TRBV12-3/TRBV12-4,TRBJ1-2,CASSQGGDYGYTF
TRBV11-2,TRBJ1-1,CASSANVGSTEAFF
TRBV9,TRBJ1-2,CASSVNFVQGMIYGYTF
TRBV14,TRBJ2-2,CASSQMTGFPAGELFF
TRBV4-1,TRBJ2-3,CASSQDPGADTQYF
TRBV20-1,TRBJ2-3,CSASTGQTDTQYF
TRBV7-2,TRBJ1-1,CASSLGASWGTEAFF
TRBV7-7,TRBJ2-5,CASSLDSLGTQYF
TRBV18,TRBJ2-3,CASSRPGQGKDTQYF
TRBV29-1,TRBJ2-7,CSVAWGTGGSYEQYF
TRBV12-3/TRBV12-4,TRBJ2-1,CASTPLVNEQFF
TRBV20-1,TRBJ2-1,CSARGVAGLYNEQFF